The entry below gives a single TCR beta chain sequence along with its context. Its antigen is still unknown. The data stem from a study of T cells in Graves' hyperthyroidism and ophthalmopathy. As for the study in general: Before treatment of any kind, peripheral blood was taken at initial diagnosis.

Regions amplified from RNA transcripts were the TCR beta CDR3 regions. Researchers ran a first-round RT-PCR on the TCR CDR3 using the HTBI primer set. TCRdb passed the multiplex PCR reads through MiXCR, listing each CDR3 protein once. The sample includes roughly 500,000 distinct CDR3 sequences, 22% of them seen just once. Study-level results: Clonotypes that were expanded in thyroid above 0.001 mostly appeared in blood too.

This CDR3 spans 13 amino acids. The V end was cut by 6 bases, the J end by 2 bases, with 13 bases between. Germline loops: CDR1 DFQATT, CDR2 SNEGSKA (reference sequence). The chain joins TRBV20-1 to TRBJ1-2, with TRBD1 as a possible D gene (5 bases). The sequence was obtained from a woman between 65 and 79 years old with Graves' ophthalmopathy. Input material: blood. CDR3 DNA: TGCAGTGCAACGGACACCCTGAACTATGGCTACACCTTC. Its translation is CSATDTLNYGYTF.